Following are 21 T cell receptor beta chains from one sample sequenced in a study of blood T cell repertoires in COVID-19 (TCRdb year 2020). The method behind the library was the immunoSEQ multiplex PCR assay. TCRdb's version of the immuneACCESS table is confined to in-frame rearrangements and falls short of the full clone set. An unresolved V gene accounts for under half of the shortfall where checked; the remainder is of unknown origin. The sample contains tens of thousands of clones, roughly 73% of them found a single time. Roughly 7.5% of the sample goes to the ten largest clones. The sample was peripheral blood. These receptors all stem from a woman between 65 and 79 years old with active or convalescent COVID-19.

V and J are TRBV7-9 and TRBJ1-1, with 9 bases aligning to TRBD1. Germline assignment: CDR1 SEHNR and CDR2 FQNEAQ (reference sequence). The CDR3 has 13 residues. The ends lost 5 bases at V and 4 bases at J; junction bases unmatched: 2. The CDR3 loop is CASSRQGGTEAFF. Written as DNA, the CDR3 is TGTGCCAGCAGCCGACAGGGGGGCACTGAAGCTTTCTTT.

The CDR3 DNA sequence: TGTGCCAGCAGCCAAGGAAGCGGGCCGGGCCGTTACAATGAGCAGTTCTTC. The encoded protein is CASSQGSGPGRYNEQFF. The J gene is TRBJ2-1, the V gene TRBV3-1 (or the pseudogene TRBV3-2); tentative D call: TRBD2 (6 bases). With 1 base removed from V and 4 bases from J, the gap between germline ends came to 17 bases. This CDR3 region has 17 residues. Looked up from germline, CDR1 is LGHDT and CDR2 is YNNKEL (reference sequence).

There are a few counts of this clone. CDR3 region: CASSPGLAGGPSNEQFF. The CDR3 DNA sequence: TGTGCCAGCAGTCCGGGACTAGCGGGAGGCCCCTCCAATGAGCAGTTCTTC. V is TRBV27 and J is TRBJ2-1; 15 bases agree with TRBD2. Germline V gene sequence: CDR1 MNHEY, CDR2 SMNVEV (reference sequence). V gave up 5 bases and J gave up 6 bases; unmatched junction bases: 8. The CDR3 extends over 17 amino acids.

V is TRBV6-1 and J is TRBJ1-5, with 7 bases identical to TRBD1. V was pared by 3 bases and J by 4 bases, with 12 bases of the junction left unmatched. Germline CDR1 and CDR2: MNHNS and SASEGT. The CDR3 spans 17 residues. The CDR3 loop reads CASSEGVRTGGNQPQHF. The CDR3 DNA reads as TGTGCCAGCAGTGAGGGTGTACGGACAGGAGGAAATCAGCCCCAGCATTTT.

DNA of the CDR3: TGTGCCAGCAGTGTCAGACAGGTGGATGGCTACACCTTC. It encodes CASSVRQVDGYTF. The J gene is TRBJ1-2, the V gene TRBV2; tentatively, D is TRBD1 (6 bases). This CDR3 has 13 residues. V was pared by 4 bases and J by 6 bases, with 12 bases between. The germline V gene has CDR1 SNHLY and CDR2 FYNNEI.

This chain uses TRBV10-1 with TRBJ1-4, with a possible D match to TRBD1 (5 bases). V was clipped by 3 bases and J by 8 bases, with 16 bases between them. Germline V gene data show CDR1 as WNHNN and CDR2 as SYGVQD (reference sequence). This CDR3 has 15 amino acids. The CDR3 loop reads CASSEHRGKGEKLFF. The CDR3 bases are TGCGCCAGCAGTGAACACCGGGGGAAAGGGGAAAAACTGTTTTTT.

A single count supports this clone. This chain links TRBV28 with TRBJ2-7, with a possible D match to TRBD2 (6 bases). Trimming left V 7 bases short and J 6 bases short, with 16 bases between. The CDR3 runs to 13 residues. CDR1 and CDR2 (germline): MDHEN, SYDVKM. This CDR3 reads CASTDYPSAEQYF. CDR3 coding DNA: TGTGCCAGCACGGACTATCCCTCCGCCGAGCAGTACTTC. Full variable domain (missing parts from reference TRBV28 and TRBJ2-7): DVKVTQSSRYLVKRTGEKVFLECVQDMDHENMFWYRQDPGLGLRLIYFSYDVKMKEKGDIPEGYSVSREKKERFSLILESASTNQTSMYLCASTDYPSAEQYFGPGTRLTVT.

The V call is TRBV7-2, the J call TRBJ2-1; a possible D gene is TRBD2 (5 bases). This CDR3 region has 17 residues. Trimming removed 0 bases at V and 0 bases at J, with 12 bases between. CDR1 SGHTA and CDR2 FQGNSA come from the germline V gene. The CDR3 DNA is TGTGCCAGCAGCTTAGCGCCCCCGGGGAGCTCCTACAATGAGCAGTTCTTC. This codes for CASSLAPPGSSYNEQFF.

V is TRBV7-8 and J is TRBJ1-2; weak D call: TRBD1 (5 bases). V dropped 5 bases and J dropped 1 base, with 8 bases sitting between them. Germline V gene data show CDR1 as SGHVS and CDR2 as FQNEAQ. The CDR3 totals 13 residues. CDR3 coding DNA: TGTGCCAGCAGCCGGGGACTTAACTATGGCTACACCTTC. It is translated as CASSRGLNYGYTF.

This rearrangement joins TRBV7-2 to TRBJ2-5, with 7 bases matching TRBD2. From germline, CDR1 is SGHTA and CDR2 FQGNSA. The CDR3 contains 16 residues. Losses at the gene ends were 5 bases for V and 0 bases for J; bases not matched to a gene: 9. The CDR3 nucleotides are TGTGCCAGCAGCCATACGACGGGGGGACACCAAGAGACCCAGTACTTC. Translation gives CASSHTTGGHQETQYF.

This clone was counted a single time. This sequence joins TRBV7-2 and TRBJ2-1; 11 positions agree with TRBD1. From germline, CDR1 is SGHTA and CDR2 FQGNSA. The CDR3 covers 16 residues. V trimming: 4 bases; J trimming: 8 bases; junction bases outside the gene matches: 10. CDR3 in amino acids: CASSSNPGQGADEQFF. In nucleotides, the CDR3 is TGTGCCAGCAGCTCGAACCCTGGACAGGGGGCCGATGAGCAGTTCTTC.

The chain couples TRBV7-2 to TRBJ1-6; no definite D call. The germline CDR1 and CDR2 sequences are SGHTA and FQGNSA. The CDR3 is made up of 17 amino acids. Deletions cut 0 bases from V and 8 bases from J, with 17 bases between. CDR3 sequence: CASSLAGGVGLDSPLHF. The CDR3 DNA reads TGTGCCAGCAGCTTAGCGGGAGGTGTAGGGTTAGATTCACCCCTCCACTTT.

The CDR3 sequence is CASSDGQGEAFF. CDR3 bases: TGTGCCAGCTCAGACGGACAGGGAGAAGCTTTCTTT. The chain recombines TRBV18 with TRBJ1-1, with 8 bases fitting TRBD1. The CDR3 runs to 12 residues. In germline, CDR1 is KGHSH, CDR2 LQKENI. V gave up 5 bases and J gave up 8 bases; unmatched junction bases: 4.

CDR3 protein: CASSVEVGSYGYTF. In nucleotides, the CDR3 is TGTGCCAGCAGCGTAGAGGTAGGGAGCTATGGCTACACCTTC. V gene TRBV9 combines with J gene TRBJ1-2; D unresolved. Germline-derived CDR1 and CDR2 are SGDLS and YYNGEE. The CDR3 has 14 amino acids. Trimming cost V 0 bases and J 4 bases, with 10 bases left between them.

V gene TRBV21-1 combines with J gene TRBJ1-2. TRBV21-1 corresponds to a pseudogene. The CDR3 totals 16 residues. CDR3 in amino acids: CASSKDLGHPNYGYTF. DNA of the CDR3: TGTGCCAGCAGCAAAGATCTAGGCCATCCTAACTATGGCTACACCTTC.

J is TRBJ2-7 and V is TRBV19, with 12 bases fitting TRBD2. Germline CDR1 and CDR2: LNHDA and SQIVND (reference sequence). There are 15 residues in the CDR3. Trimming removed 3 bases from V and 12 bases from J; junction bases left unmatched: 12. The CDR3 bases are TGTGCCAGTAGTATGCCCGATCGACTAGCGGGAGAGGTGTACTTC. This gives the protein CASSMPDRLAGEVYF.

The gene calls are TRBV15 and TRBJ1-2, with 10 positions matching TRBD1. The germline gives CDR1 LNHNV, CDR2 YYDKDF (reference sequence). The CDR3 runs to 15 residues. V was pared by 0 bases and J by 6 bases, with 4 bases of the junction left unmatched. The CDR3 reads CATSRDRQGANGYTF. The CDR3 bases are TGTGCCACCAGCAGAGATCGACAGGGGGCAAATGGCTACACCTTC.

The V gene is TRBV7-8, the J gene TRBJ1-3; D is unresolved. The CDR3 spans 14 residues. The germline V gene encodes CDR1 SGHVS and CDR2 FQNEAQ. V was trimmed by 2 bases and J by 3 bases, leaving 8 bases between them. CDR3 DNA: TGTGCCAGCAGCTTACCGGGAAATGGAAACACCATATATTTT. Residues: CASSLPGNGNTIYF.

This rearrangement joins TRBV10-3 to TRBJ2-1, with 11 bases fitting TRBD1. The CDR3 runs to 13 residues. V gave up 6 bases and J gave up 6 bases; unmatched junction bases: 1. Germline V CDR1 and CDR2: ENHRY, SYGVKD. This CDR3 is CAIRDRGLNEQFF. For the CDR3, the DNA is TGTGCCATCAGGGACAGGGGGCTCAATGAGCAGTTCTTC.

This clone was found a few times. The genes are TRBV19 and TRBJ1-6; 7 bases match TRBD1. Per germline, CDR1 LNHDA and CDR2 SQIVND (reference sequence). This CDR3 comprises 13 residues. Losses at the gene ends were 8 bases for V and 9 bases for J; bases not matched to a gene: 7. The CDR3 loop reads CASQRQGGSPLHF. CDR3 nucleotide sequence: TGTGCCAGTCAGCGACAGGGAGGTTCACCCCTCCACTTT.

This chain uses TRBV9 with TRBJ2-1; 8 bases match TRBD2. The CDR3 consists of 16 residues. Germline CDR1 and CDR2: SGDLS and YYNGEE. Trimming at V came to 4 bases and at J to 7 bases, leaving 13 bases not matched to a gene. CDR3 amino acids: CASSPRSGGAVNEQFF. In DNA form, the CDR3 reads TGTGCCAGCAGCCCCCGATCGGGAGGGGCAGTGAATGAGCAGTTCTTC.